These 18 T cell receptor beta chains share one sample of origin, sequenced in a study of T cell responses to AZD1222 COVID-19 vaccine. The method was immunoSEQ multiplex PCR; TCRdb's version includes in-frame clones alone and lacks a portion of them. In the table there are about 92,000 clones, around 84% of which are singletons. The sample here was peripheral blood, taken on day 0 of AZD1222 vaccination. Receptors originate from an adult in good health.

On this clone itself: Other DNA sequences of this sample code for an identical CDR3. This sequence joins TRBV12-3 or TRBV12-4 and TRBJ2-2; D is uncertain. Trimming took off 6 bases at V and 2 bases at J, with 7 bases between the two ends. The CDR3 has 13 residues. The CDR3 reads CASSLTNTGELFF. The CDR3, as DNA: TGTGCCAGCAGCTTGACAAACACCGGGGAGCTGTTTTTT.

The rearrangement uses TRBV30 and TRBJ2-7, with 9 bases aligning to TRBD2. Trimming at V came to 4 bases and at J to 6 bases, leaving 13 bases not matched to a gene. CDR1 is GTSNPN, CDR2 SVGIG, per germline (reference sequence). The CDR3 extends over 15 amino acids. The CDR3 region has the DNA TGTGCCTGGATCCATCCGCGGGAGGGCGGGGCCGAGCAGTACTTC. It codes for CAWIHPREGGAEQYF. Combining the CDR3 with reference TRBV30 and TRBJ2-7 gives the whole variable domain SQTIHQWPATLVQPVGSPLSLECTVEGTSNPNLYWYRQAAGRGLQLLFYSVGIGQISSEVPQNLSASRPQDRQFILSSKKLLLSDSGFYLCAWIHPREGGAEQYFGPGTRLTVT.

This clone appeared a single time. The CDR3 bases are TGTGCCAGCAGCCAATCTGGCAATGAGCAGTTCTTC. Amino acids: CASSQSGNEQFF. This chain uses TRBV3-1 (or the pseudogene TRBV3-2) with TRBJ2-1; D unresolved. Germline CDR1 reads LGHDT; CDR2 reads YNNKEL (reference sequence). The V end lost 2 bases, the J end lost 6 bases, and 5 bases lay between the germline ends. This CDR3 spans 12 amino acids.

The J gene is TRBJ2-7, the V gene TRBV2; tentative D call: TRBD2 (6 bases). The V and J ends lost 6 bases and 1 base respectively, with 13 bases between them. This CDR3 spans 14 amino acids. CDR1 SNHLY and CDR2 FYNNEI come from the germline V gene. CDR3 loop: CASSAGKGSYEQYF. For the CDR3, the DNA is TGTGCCAGCAGCGCGGGAAAAGGGTCCTACGAGCAGTACTTC.

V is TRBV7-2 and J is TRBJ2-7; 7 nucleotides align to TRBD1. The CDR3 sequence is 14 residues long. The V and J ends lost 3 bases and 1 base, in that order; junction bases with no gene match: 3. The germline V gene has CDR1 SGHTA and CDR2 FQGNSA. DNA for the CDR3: TGTGCCAGCAGCTTGGACAGGAATTCCTACGAGCAGTACTTC. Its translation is CASSLDRNSYEQYF.

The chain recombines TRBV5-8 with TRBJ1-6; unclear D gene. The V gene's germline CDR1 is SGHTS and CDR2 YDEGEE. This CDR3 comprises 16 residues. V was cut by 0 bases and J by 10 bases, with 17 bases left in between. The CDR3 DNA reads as TGTGCCAGCAGCTTGGCATCTGCGGGTATAGGATCACCCCTCCACTTT. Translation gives CASSLASAGIGSPLHF. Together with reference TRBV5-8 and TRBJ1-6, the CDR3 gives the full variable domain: EAGVTQSPTHLIKTRGQQATLRCSPISGHTSVYWYQQALGLGLQFLLWYDEGEERNRGNFPPRFSGRQFPNYSSELNVNALELEDSALYLCASSLASAGIGSPLHFGNGTRLTVT.

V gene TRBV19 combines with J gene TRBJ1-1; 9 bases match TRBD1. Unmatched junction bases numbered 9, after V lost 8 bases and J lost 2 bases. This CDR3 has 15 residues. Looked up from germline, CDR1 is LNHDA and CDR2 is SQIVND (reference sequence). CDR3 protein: CASLDRGLTNTEAFF. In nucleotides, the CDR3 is TGTGCCAGTTTGGACAGGGGACTCACAAACACTGAAGCTTTCTTT.

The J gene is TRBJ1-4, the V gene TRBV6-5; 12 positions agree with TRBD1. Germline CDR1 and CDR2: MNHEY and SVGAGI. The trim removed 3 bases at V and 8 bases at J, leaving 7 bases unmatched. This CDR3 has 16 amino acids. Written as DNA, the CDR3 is TGTGCCAGCAGTTATGGGGGACAGGGGGCAGGAGAAAAACTGTTTTTT. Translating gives CASSYGGQGAGEKLFF.

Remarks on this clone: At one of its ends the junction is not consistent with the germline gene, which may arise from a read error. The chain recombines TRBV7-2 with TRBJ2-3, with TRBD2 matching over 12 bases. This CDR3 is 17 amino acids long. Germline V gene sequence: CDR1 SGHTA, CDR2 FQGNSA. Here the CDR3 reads CAGSRGRTSGGQGTQYF. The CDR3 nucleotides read TGTGCCGGCAGTCGAGGACGAACTAGCGGGGGGCAAGGGACGCAGTATTTT.

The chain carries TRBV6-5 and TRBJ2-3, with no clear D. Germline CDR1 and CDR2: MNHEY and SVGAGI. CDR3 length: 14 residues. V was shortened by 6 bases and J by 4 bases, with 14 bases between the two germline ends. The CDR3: CASRVGPMADTQYF. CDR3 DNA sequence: TGTGCCAGCAGGGTTGGACCGATGGCAGATACGCAGTATTTT.

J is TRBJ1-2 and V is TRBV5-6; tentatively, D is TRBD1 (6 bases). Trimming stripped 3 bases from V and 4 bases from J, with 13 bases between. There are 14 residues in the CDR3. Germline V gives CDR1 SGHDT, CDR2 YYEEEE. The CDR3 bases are TGTGCCAGCAGCTACCAGGGGACACCCTATGGCTACACCTTC. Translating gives CASSYQGTPYGYTF.

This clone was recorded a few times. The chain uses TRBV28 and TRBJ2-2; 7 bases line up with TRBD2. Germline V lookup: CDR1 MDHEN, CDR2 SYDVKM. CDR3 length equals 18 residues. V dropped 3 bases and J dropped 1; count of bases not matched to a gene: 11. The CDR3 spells CASSFDAWAGENTGELFF. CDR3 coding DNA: TGTGCCAGCAGTTTTGATGCGTGGGCGGGGGAGAACACCGGGGAGCTGTTTTTT.

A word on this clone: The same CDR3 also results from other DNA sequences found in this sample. CDR3 sequence (DNA): TGTGCCAGCAGTGAAGGGGCAGCCAATGAAAAACTGTTTTTT. Encoded protein: CASSEGAANEKLFF. The chain combines TRBV6-1 with TRBJ1-4; no clear D. Trimming shortened V by 1 base and J by 5 bases, and 8 bases separated the two germline ends. The CDR3 has 14 amino acids. Germline lookup yields CDR1 MNHNS and CDR2 SASEGT.

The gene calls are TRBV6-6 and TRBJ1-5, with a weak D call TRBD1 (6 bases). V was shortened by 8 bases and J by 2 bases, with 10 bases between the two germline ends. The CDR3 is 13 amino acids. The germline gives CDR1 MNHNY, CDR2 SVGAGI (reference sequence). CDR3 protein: CASYRERNQPQHF. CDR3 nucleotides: TGTGCCAGCTACAGGGAGCGCAATCAGCCCCAGCATTTT.

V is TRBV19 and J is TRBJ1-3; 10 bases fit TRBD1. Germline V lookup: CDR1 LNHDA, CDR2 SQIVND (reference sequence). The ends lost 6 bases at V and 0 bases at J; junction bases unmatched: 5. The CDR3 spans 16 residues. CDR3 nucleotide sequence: TGTGCCAGTAGGGGACAGGGGTCCTCCTCTGGAAACACCATATATTTT. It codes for CASRGQGSSSGNTIYF.

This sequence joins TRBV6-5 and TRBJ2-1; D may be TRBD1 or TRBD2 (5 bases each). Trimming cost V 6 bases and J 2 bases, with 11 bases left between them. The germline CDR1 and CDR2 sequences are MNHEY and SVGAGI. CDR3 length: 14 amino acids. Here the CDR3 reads CASSSLGAYNEQFF. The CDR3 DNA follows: TGTGCCAGCAGCTCACTGGGGGCCTACAATGAGCAGTTCTTC.

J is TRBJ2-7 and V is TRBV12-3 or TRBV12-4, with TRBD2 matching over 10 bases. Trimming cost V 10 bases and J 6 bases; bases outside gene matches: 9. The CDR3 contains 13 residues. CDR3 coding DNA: TGTGCCACCAGAGTAGCGGGGGGTTTCGAGCAGTACTTC. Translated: CATRVAGGFEQYF.

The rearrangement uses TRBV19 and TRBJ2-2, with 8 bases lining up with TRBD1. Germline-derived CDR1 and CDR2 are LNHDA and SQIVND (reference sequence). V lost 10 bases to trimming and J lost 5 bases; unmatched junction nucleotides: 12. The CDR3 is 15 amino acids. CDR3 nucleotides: TGTGCCACACGGACAGGGTTAGTTGGTACCGGGGAGCTGTTTTTT. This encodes CATRTGLVGTGELFF. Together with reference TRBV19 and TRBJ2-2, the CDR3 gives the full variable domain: DGGITQSPKYLFRKEGQNVTLSCEQNLNHDAMYWYRQDPGQGLRLIYYSQIVNDFQKGDIAEGYSVSREKKESFPLTVTSAQKNPTAFYLCATRTGLVGTGELFFGEGSRLTVL.